Presented here are 25 T cell receptor beta chains from one specimen sequenced in a study of early T cells in non-severe SARS-CoV-2 infection. TCRdb analysed the 5' RACE reads with MiXCR anew, one entry per CDR3 protein. Found here are roughly 30,000 distinct CDR3 sequences, 5% to 6.5% of them singletons; the top ten hold about 35%. This material consisted of whole blood, taken at baseline. The receptors derive from an adult who was a healthcare worker with PCR-confirmed SARS-CoV-2 infection or an uninfected control (not recorded which).

This clonotype was recorded many times. This chain joins TRBV20-1 and TRBJ1-1; no definite D call. Germline loops: CDR1 DFQATT, CDR2 SNEGSKA (reference sequence). V shed 2 bases and J shed 4 bases, with 5 bases lying between them. The CDR3 is made up of 11 amino acids. CDR3 sequence reads: CSARQFTEAFF. The CDR3 DNA sequence: TGCAGTGCTAGACAGTTCACTGAAGCTTTCTTT.

The sample holds many counts of this clonotype. This chain uses TRBV12-3 or TRBV12-4 with TRBJ2-2, with 8 bases that match TRBD2. The CDR3 spans 15 residues. The J segment lost 3 bases and the V segment lost 2 bases, leaving 2 bases of the junction unmatched. CDR3 sequence reads: CASSLPSGYTGELFF. As DNA, the CDR3 is TGTGCCAGCAGTTTACCTAGCGGGTACACCGGGGAGCTGTTTTTT.

This clonotype was seen ten or more times. The rearrangement uses TRBV18 and TRBJ1-5, with a tentative D call TRBD1 (5 bases). Trimming cost V 3 bases and J 2 bases, with 11 bases left between them. The CDR3 consists of 15 residues. Germline loops: CDR1 KGHSH, CDR2 LQKENI. CDR3 in DNA: TGTGCCAGCTCACCTCAGGGCCAGGGCAATCAGCCCCAGCATTTT. This sequence encodes CASSPQGQGNQPQHF.

This clonotype has a handful of counts. This sequence joins TRBV7-3 and TRBJ2-1; 9 bases line up with TRBD2. The CDR3 consists of 15 residues. CDR1 and CDR2 from the germline V gene are SGHTA and FQGTGA. V was pared by 1 base and J by 6 bases, with 4 bases of the junction left unmatched. The CDR3 sequence: CASSLMAGGVNEQFF. The DNA of the CDR3 is TGTGCCAGCAGCTTAATGGCGGGAGGGGTCAATGAGCAGTTCTTC.

This chain connects TRBV20-1 to TRBJ1-1, with D uncertain. The CDR3 runs to 14 residues. Germline CDR1 and CDR2: DFQATT and SNEGSKA (reference sequence). With 3 bases removed from V and 3 bases from J, the gap between germline ends came to 14 bases. As DNA, the CDR3 is TGCAGTGCTAGCCCTCCTCGGATGGACACTGAAGCTTTCTTT. Its protein is CSASPPRMDTEAFF.

The chain recombines TRBV12-3 or TRBV12-4 with TRBJ2-3, with 11 bases that match TRBD2. The V and J ends lost 6 bases and 5 bases, in that order; junction bases with no gene match: 10. The CDR3 is 16 amino acids. DNA of the CDR3: TGTGCCAGCAGCTCCACGGGGCTAGCGGGGGGAGATACGCAGTATTTT. Residues: CASSSTGLAGGDTQYF.

In this sample, this clonotype turned up a few times. V is TRBV6-6 and J is TRBJ2-3; 8 bases are a match to TRBD2. With V trimmed by 8 bases and J by 1 base, 11 bases remained unmatched. Germline CDR1 MNHNY, CDR2 SVGAGI (reference sequence). There are 16 residues in the CDR3. The CDR3: CASSKDQTSGTDTQYF. In DNA form, the CDR3 reads TGTGCCAGCTCCAAAGACCAGACTAGCGGCACAGATACGCAGTATTTT.

The rearrangement links TRBV28 to TRBJ2-1; D gene ambiguous. V dropped 1 base and J dropped 5 bases, with 12 bases sitting between them. CDR3 length: 15 amino acids. In germline, CDR1 is MDHEN, CDR2 SYDVKM. The CDR3 coding sequence is TGTGCCAGCAGTTTATACAGCGTTTCCAACAATGAGCAGTTCTTC. Encoded protein: CASSLYSVSNNEQFF.

In this sample, this clonotype turned up many times. The V gene is TRBV25-1, the J gene TRBJ2-1, with a possible D match to TRBD2 (5 bases). With 0 bases removed from V and 9 bases from J, the gap between germline ends came to 12 bases. The germline gives CDR1 MGHDK, CDR2 SYGVNS. The CDR3 sequence is 14 residues long. The CDR3 loop is CASSEYIPAGEQFF. As DNA, the CDR3 is TGTGCCAGCAGTGAATATATCCCGGCGGGTGAGCAGTTCTTC.

There are many counts of this clonotype. This chain joins TRBV7-9 and TRBJ1-1, with a possible D match to TRBD1 (6 bases). This CDR3 has 14 amino acids. Germline V gene sequence: CDR1 SEHNR, CDR2 FQNEAQ (reference sequence). The ends were cut back, 6 bases at V and 4 bases at J, with 15 bases in the middle. CDR3 sequence reads: CASRGGKGGTEAFF. CDR3 DNA sequence: TGTGCCAGCAGGGGAGGGAAAGGGGGCACTGAAGCTTTCTTT. Full variable domain (outside the CDR3, taken from reference TRBV7-9 and TRBJ1-1): DTGVSQNPRHKITKRGQNVTFRCDPISEHNRLYWYRQTLGQGPEFLTYFQNEAQLEKSRLLSDRFSAERPKGSFSTLEIQRTEQGDSAMYLCASRGGKGGTEAFFGQGTRLTVV.

This clonotype was picked up many times. The V call is TRBV7-2, the J call TRBJ2-2, with D possibly being TRBD2 (6 bases). Germline V gives CDR1 SGHTA, CDR2 FQGNSA. The ends were cut back, 7 bases at V and 3 bases at J, with 12 bases in the middle. This CDR3 spans 14 amino acids. The CDR3 DNA reads as TGTGCCAGCAAGAATAGCGGTTACACCGGGGAGCTGTTTTTT. Encoded protein: CASKNSGYTGELFF.

The V call is TRBV5-5, the J call TRBJ2-6, with D tentatively TRBD1 or TRBD2 (5 bases each). V was cut by 3 bases and J by 0 bases, with 13 bases left in between. The germline V gene has CDR1 SGHKS and CDR2 YYEKEE (reference sequence). This CDR3 has 17 amino acids. The CDR3 nucleotides are TGTGCCAGCAGCTCCGGGACCTCTAGCTCTGGGGCCAACGTCCTGACTTTC. This gives the protein CASSSGTSSSGANVLTF.

CDR3 bases: TGTGCCAGCAGCTTAGCGCCGGGAGAGACCCAGTACTTC. This sequence encodes CASSLAPGETQYF. The chain uses TRBV7-2 and TRBJ2-5; no clear D. The germline V gene encodes CDR1 SGHTA and CDR2 FQGNSA. Trimming took off 0 bases at V and 4 bases at J, with 6 bases between the two ends. This CDR3 spans 13 amino acids.

This clonotype was seen at least ten times. DNA for the CDR3: TGTGCCAGCAGCTTTGGAAGCGGGGGCACAGATACGCAGTATTTT. This gives the protein CASSFGSGGTDTQYF. The V gene is TRBV7-2, the J gene TRBJ2-3; TRBD2 agrees at 7 bases. J was trimmed by 1 base and V by 3 bases; bases with no gene match: 4. CDR1 is SGHTA and CDR2 is FQGNSA in the germline V gene. The CDR3 totals 15 residues.

Concerning this clonotype: A read error may explain this, as a much larger clone is one base away. V is TRBV5-1 and J is TRBJ2-1; 10 positions agree with TRBD2. V shed 4 bases, J shed 3 bases, and the junction held 4 bases outside the gene matches. Germline CDR1 is SGHRS and CDR2 is YFSETQ. CDR3 length: 15 residues. This CDR3 reads CASSGTSGNYNEQFF. DNA of the CDR3: TGCGCCAGCAGCGGCACTAGCGGGAACTACAATGAGCAGTTCTTC.

This clonotype was observed many times. This sequence joins TRBV19 and TRBJ2-7; a weak D match, TRBD1 (6 bases). Trimming removed 5 bases at V and 0 bases at J, with 11 bases between. The CDR3 has 14 amino acids. Germline values: CDR1 LNHDA, CDR2 SQIVND (reference sequence). CDR3 nucleotide sequence: TGTGCCAGTAGTTTTAGGGGGTTCTCCTACGAGCAGTACTTC. Translation gives CASSFRGFSYEQYF.

The sample holds many counts of this clonotype. V gene TRBV18 combines with J gene TRBJ2-5; maybe TRBD2 (5 bases). The CDR3 covers 14 residues. V was pared by 6 bases and J by 5 bases, with 16 bases between. Germline assignment: CDR1 KGHSH and CDR2 LQKENI. The CDR3 bases are TGTGCCAGCTCCGAGAGCGACGGGGATGAGACCCAGTACTTC. Protein sequence: CASSESDGDETQYF.

This clonotype was observed many times. This sequence joins TRBV20-1 and TRBJ2-7; the D is unclear. The CDR3 has 11 residues. In germline, CDR1 is DFQATT, CDR2 SNEGSKA (reference sequence). CDR3 in amino acids: CSAVGNYEQYF. CDR3 nucleotide sequence: TGCAGCGCCGTGGGCAACTACGAGCAGTACTTC.

CDR3 sequence: CASSTQGRNEKLFF. For the CDR3, the DNA is TGTGCCAGCTCAACACAGGGGAGGAATGAAAAACTGTTTTTT. V usage is TRBV18 and J usage is TRBJ1-4, with 7 bases aligning to TRBD1. J lost 5 bases, V lost 5 bases, and 5 bases had no gene match. Germline lookup yields CDR1 KGHSH and CDR2 LQKENI. The CDR3 spans 14 residues.

This clonotype was observed many times. The V gene is TRBV19, the J gene TRBJ1-2, with D possibly being TRBD1 (5 bases). CDR3 length equals 13 residues. Germline CDR1 and CDR2: LNHDA and SQIVND (reference sequence). V gave up 5 bases and J gave up 2 bases, with 9 bases separating them. In DNA, the CDR3 is TGTGCCAGTAGTCCCAGGGCAAACTATGGCTACACCTTC. Translated: CASSPRANYGYTF.

Here the CDR3 DNA reads TGTGCCAGCAGCCTCGGACTAGCGGGGAGGACTAGCACAGATACGCAGTATTTT. This gives the protein CASSLGLAGRTSTDTQYF. The chain couples TRBV7-6 to TRBJ2-3; 12 bases match TRBD2. There are 18 residues in the CDR3. V lost 5 bases, J lost 0 bases, and 9 bases stayed unmatched. CDR1 SGHVS and CDR2 FNYEAQ come from the germline V gene.

As for this clonotype: No conserved phenylalanine or tryptophan ends this CDR3, so it is likely a read error. J is TRBJ2-5 and V is TRBV7-6, with D perhaps assigned TRBD1 or TRBD2 (5 bases each). The CDR3 extends over 13 amino acids. V shed 5 bases and J shed 5 bases, with 12 bases lying between them. Germline loops: CDR1 SGHVS, CDR2 FNYEAQ. CDR3 sequence (DNA): TGTGCCAGCAGCCAAGTCAGGGAGGAGACCCAGTACTCC. Its translation: CASSQVREETQYS.

This clonotype rates as medium-sized. The chain uses TRBV5-5 and TRBJ2-7; no reliable D call. Trimming took 4 bases from V and 5 from J, leaving 13 bases between them. Germline V gene data show CDR1 as SGHKS and CDR2 as YYEKEE (reference sequence). The CDR3 runs to 13 residues. The CDR3 nucleotides read TGTGCCAGCAGCCGGTCGGATAGCCACGAGCAGTACTTC. This translates into CASSRSDSHEQYF.

This clonotype was detected many times. This chain joins TRBV6-6 and TRBJ1-1; tentatively, D is TRBD1 (5 bases). Per the germline V gene, CDR1 is MNHNY and CDR2 is SVGAGI (reference sequence). This CDR3 contains 15 residues. Trimming took 6 bases from V and 4 from J, leaving 18 bases between them. DNA of the CDR3: TGTGCCAGCAGCCCCCGGGGCGGTAGAGGCACTGAAGCTTTCTTT. Its protein is CASSPRGGRGTEAFF.

This clonotype has a count of ten or more. The V call is TRBV10-3, the J call TRBJ2-1; TRBD2 agrees at 8 bases. This CDR3 spans 15 amino acids. Per germline, CDR1 ENHRY and CDR2 SYGVKD. The V segment lost 3 bases and the J segment 3 bases; nucleotides outside the gene matches: 4. In DNA, the CDR3 is TGTGCCATCAGTGATACTAGCGGTCACTACAATGAGCAGTTCTTC. Protein product: CAISDTSGHYNEQFF.